This paragraph covers one T cell receptor (beta chain) sequence. Antigen: not known. The sample comes from a study of T-cell memory formation after mild COVID-19. The study, taken as a whole, reports: CD4+ bias marked clones expanding day 15 to 37, unlike balanced contracting clones. Contracting CD4+ clones sat mainly in CM and EM; CD8+ in EMRA.

A 5'RACE reaction primed in the constant segment made cDNA libraries of TCR alpha and TCR beta, and these carried sample barcodes and UMIs. TCRdb independently ran MiXCR on the 5' RACE reads; one entry per CDR3 protein. The sample lists about 160,000 distinct CDR3 sequences, about a third seen once, with more than 10% in the top ten. Sequenced material: PBMCs or a T cell subset sorted from them (not recorded which). The TCR comes from an adult woman who had mild COVID-19 (a few samples of this study predate the infection). Cell type and time point are not known.

In nucleotides, the CDR3 is TGTGCCAGCAGCTTATCTGGCACAGATACGCAGTATTTT. Protein product: CASSLSGTDTQYF. The V and J genes are TRBV7-9 and TRBJ2-3; D gene ambiguous. V lost 2 bases to trimming and J lost 1 base, with 4 bases between them. This CDR3 contains 13 residues. Germline V gives CDR1 SEHNR, CDR2 FQNEAQ (reference sequence).